This T cell receptor (beta chain) emerged from a study of blood T cells in healthy people across ages. Study-level points and caveats: One million T cells yielded diversity estimates that were considered underestimates. Per million T cells, TCR beta diversity dropped about linearly as age rose.

PCR was performed a second time for 7 to 11 cycles using a sample-barcoded 5' primer and a J-beta primer mix. Each CDR3 protein gets one entry after TCRdb re-called the 5' RACE reads with MiXCR. The sample contains 850,000 to 950,000 distinct CDR3 sequences, around 30% of which appear only once. Concerning this clonotype itself: The antigen is unknown.

No fewer than 5.5 micrograms of total RNA were isolated from every sample. V dropped 0 bases and J dropped 10 bases, with 14 bases sitting between them. The CDR3 totals 14 residues. Germline V gives CDR1 WNHNN, CDR2 SYGVQD (reference sequence). The clonotype was recovered from a woman aged 80 or over in good health. J is TRBJ2-3 and V is TRBV10-1; D gene ambiguous. Material: blood. The CDR3 reads CASSESRVVDAQYF. CDR3 in DNA: TGCGCCAGCAGTGAGTCCCGGGTTGTGGATGCGCAGTATTTT.